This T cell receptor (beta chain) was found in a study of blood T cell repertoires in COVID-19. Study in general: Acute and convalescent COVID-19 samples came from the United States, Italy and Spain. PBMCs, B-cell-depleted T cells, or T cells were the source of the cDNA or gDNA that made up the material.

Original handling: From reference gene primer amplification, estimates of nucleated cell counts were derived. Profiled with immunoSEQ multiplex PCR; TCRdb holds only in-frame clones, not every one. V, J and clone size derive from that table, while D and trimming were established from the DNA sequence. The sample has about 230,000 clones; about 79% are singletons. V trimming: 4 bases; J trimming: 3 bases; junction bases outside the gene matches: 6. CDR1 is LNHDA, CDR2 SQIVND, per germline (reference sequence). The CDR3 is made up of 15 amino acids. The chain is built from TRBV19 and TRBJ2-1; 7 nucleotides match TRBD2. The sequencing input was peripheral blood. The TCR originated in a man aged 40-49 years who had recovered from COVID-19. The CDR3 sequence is CASSSRRGGYNEQFF. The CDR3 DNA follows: TGTGCCAGTAGTAGCCGCCGCGGGGGCTACAATGAGCAGTTCTTC.